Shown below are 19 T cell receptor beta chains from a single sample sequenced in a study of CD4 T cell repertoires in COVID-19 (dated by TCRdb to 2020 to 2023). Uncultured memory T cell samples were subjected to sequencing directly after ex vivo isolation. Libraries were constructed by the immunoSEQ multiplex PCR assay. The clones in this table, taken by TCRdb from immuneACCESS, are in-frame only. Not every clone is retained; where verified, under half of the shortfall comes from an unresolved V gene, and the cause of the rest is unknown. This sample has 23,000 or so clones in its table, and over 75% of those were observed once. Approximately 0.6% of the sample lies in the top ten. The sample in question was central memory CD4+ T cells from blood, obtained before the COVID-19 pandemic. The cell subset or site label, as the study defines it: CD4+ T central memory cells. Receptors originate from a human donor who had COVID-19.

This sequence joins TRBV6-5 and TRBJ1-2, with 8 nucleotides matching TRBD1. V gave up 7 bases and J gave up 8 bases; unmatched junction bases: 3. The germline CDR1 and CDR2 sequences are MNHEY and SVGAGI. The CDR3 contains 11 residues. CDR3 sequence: CASNDRGGYTF. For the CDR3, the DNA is TGTGCCAGCAATGACAGGGGAGGCTACACCTTC.

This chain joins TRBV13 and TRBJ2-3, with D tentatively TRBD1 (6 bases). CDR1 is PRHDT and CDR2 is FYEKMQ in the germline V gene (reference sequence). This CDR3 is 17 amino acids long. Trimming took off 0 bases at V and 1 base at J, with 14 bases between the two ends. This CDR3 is CASSLGVGAFGTDTQYF. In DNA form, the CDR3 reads TGTGCCAGCAGCTTAGGAGTGGGGGCCTTCGGCACAGATACGCAGTATTTT.

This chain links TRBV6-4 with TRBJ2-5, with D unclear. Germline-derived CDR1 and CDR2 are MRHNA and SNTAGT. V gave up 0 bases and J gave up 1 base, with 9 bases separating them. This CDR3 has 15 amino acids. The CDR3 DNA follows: TGTGCCAGCAGTGACTCGGCCCTAGGCCAAGAGACCCAGTACTTC. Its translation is CASSDSALGQETQYF.

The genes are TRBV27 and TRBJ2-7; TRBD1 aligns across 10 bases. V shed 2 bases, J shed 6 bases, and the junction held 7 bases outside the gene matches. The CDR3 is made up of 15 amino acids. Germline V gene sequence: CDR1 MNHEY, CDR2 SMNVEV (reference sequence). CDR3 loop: CASSLGTGAGFEQYF. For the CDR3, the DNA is TGTGCCAGCAGTTTAGGGACAGGGGCAGGGTTCGAGCAGTACTTC.

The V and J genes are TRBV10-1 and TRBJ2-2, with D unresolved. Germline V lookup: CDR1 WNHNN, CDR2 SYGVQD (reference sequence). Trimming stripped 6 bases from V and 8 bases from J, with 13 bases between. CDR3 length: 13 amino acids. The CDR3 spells CASSVAWQGELFF. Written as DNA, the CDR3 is TGCGCCAGCAGCGTCGCCTGGCAAGGGGAGCTGTTTTTT.

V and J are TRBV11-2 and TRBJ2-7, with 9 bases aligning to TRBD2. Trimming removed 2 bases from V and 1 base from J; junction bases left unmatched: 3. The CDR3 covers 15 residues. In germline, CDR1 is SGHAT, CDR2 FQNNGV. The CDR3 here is CASSLSGGRSYEQYF. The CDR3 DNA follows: TGTGCCAGCAGCTTAAGCGGGGGGCGTTCCTACGAGCAGTACTTC.

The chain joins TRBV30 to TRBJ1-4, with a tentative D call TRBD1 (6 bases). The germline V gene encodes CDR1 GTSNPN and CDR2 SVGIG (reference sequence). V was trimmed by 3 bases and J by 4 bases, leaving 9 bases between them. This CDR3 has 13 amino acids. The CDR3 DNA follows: TGTGCCTGGAGCAGGGGCCTTAATGAAAAACTGTTTTTT. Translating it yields CAWSRGLNEKLFF. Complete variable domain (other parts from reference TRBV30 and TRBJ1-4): SQTIHQWPATLVQPVGSPLSLECTVEGTSNPNLYWYRQAAGRGLQLLFYSVGIGQISSEVPQNLSASRPQDRQFILSSKKLLLSDSGFYLCAWSRGLNEKLFFGSGTQLSVL.

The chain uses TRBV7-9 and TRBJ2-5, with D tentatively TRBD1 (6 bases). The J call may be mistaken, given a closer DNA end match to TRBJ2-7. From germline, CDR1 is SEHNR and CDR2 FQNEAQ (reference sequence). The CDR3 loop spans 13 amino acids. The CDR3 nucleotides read TGTGCCAGCAGCCCAGACAGGACCTACGAGCAGTACTTC. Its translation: CASSPDRTYEQYF.

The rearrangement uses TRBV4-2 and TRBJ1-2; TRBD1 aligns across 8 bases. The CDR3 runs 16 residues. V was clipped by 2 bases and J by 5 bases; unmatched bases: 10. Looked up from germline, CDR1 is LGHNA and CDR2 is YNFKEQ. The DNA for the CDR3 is TGTGCCAGCAGCCAAACAGGCCAGGGGGCTTGGTATGGCTACACCTTC. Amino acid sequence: CASSQTGQGAWYGYTF.

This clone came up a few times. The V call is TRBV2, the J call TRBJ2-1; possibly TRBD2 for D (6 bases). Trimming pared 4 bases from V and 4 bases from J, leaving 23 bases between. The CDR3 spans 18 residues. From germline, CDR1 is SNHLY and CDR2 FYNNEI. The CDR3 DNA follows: TGTGCCAGCAGTGCCGCCCAGCCGGGAGCCTTTATTTACAATGAGCAGTTCTTC. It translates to CASSAAQPGAFIYNEQFF.

The CDR3 nucleotides read TGTGCCAGCTCCCCCCGGGACAGGGGTCTCACCGGGGAGCTGTTTTTT. This sequence encodes CASSPRDRGLTGELFF. The V and J genes are TRBV18 and TRBJ2-2; 10 positions agree with TRBD1. J lost 4 bases, V lost 6 bases, and 8 bases had no gene match. The CDR3 runs 16 residues. Looked up from germline, CDR1 is KGHSH and CDR2 is LQKENI.

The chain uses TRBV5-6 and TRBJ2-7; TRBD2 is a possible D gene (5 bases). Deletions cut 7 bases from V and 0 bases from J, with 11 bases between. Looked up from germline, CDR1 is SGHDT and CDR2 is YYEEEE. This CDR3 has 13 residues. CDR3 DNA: TGTGCCAGCTCCGGACTGGTCTCCTACGAGCAGTACTTC. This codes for CASSGLVSYEQYF.

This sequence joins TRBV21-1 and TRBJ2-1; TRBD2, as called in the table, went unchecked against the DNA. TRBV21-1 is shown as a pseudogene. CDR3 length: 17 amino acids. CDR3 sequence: CASSKGGASGEHNEQFF. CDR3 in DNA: TGTGCCAGCAGCAAAGGGGGCGCTAGCGGGGAACACAATGAGCAGTTCTTC.

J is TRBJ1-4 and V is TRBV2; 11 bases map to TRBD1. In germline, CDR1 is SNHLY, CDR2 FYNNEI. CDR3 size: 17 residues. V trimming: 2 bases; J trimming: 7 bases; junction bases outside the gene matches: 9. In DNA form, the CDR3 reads TGTGCCAGCAGTGAATGGGGCCCGGGACAGGGGGGTGAAAAACTGTTTTTT. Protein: CASSEWGPGQGGEKLFF.

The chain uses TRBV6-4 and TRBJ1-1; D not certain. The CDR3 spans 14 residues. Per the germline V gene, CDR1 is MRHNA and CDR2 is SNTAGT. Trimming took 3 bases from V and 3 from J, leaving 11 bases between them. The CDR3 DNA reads TGTGCCAGCAGTGAAAGTGTGGAGGACACTGAAGCTTTCTTT. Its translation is CASSESVEDTEAFF.

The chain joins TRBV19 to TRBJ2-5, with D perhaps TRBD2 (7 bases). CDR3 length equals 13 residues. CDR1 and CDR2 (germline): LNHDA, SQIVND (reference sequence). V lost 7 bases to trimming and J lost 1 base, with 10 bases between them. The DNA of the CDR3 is TGTGCCAGTACCCGGGGGGCCCAAGAGACCCAGTACTTC. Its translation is CASTRGAQETQYF.

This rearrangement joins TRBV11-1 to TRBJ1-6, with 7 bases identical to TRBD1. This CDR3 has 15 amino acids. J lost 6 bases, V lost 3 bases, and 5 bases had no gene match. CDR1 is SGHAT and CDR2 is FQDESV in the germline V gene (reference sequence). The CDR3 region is CASSFLTGSNSPLHF. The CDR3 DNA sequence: TGTGCCAGCAGCTTTCTGACAGGGTCTAATTCACCCCTCCACTTT. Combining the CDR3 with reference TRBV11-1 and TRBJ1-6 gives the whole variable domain EAEVAQSPRYKITEKSQAVAFWCDPISGHATLYWYRQILGQGPELLVQFQDESVVDDSQLPKDRFSAERLKGVDSTLKIQPAELGDSAMYLCASSFLTGSNSPLHFGNGTRLTVT.

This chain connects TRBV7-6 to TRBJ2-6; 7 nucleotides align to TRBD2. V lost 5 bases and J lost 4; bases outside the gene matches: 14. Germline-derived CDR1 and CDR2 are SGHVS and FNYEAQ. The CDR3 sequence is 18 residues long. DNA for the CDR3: TGTGCCAGCAGCCCAGGAGGGAAAACACTAGCGGGGGCCAACGTCCTGACTTTC. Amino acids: CASSPGGKTLAGANVLTF.

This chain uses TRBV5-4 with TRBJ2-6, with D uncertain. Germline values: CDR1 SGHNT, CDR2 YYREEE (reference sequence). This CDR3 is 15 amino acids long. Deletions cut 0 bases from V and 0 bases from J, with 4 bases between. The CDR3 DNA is TGTGCCAGCAGCTTGGACAGCTCTGGGGCCAACGTCCTGACTTTC. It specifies CASSLDSSGANVLTF.